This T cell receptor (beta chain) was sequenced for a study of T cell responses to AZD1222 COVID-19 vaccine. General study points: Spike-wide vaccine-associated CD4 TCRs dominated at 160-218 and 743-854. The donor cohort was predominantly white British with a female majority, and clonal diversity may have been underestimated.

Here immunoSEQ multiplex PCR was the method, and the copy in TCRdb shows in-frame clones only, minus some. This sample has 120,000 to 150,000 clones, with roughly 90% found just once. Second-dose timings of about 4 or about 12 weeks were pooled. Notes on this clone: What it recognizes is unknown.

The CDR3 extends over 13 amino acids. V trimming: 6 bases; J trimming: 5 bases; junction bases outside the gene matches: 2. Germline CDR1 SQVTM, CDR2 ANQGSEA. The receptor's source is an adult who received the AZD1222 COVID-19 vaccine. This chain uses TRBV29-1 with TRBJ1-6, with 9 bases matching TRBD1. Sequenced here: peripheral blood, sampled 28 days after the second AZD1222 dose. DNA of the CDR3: TGCAGCGTAAGGACAGGGGATAATTCACCCCTCCACTTT. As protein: CSVRTGDNSPLHF.